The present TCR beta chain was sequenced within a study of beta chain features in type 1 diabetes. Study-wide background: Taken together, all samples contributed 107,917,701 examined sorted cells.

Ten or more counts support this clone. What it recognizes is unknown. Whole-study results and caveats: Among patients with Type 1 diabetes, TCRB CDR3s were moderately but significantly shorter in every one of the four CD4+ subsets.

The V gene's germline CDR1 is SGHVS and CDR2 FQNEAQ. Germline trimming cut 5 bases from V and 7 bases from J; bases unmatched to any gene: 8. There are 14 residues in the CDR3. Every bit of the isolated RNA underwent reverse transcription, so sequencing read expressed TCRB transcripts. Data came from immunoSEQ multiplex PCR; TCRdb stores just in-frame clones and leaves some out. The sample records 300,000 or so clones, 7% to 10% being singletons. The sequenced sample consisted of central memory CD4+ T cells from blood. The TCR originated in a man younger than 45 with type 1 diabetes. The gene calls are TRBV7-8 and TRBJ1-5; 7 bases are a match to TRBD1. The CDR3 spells CASSLDRDGQPQHF. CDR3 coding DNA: TGTGCCAGCAGCCTTGACAGGGATGGACAGCCCCAGCATTTT.